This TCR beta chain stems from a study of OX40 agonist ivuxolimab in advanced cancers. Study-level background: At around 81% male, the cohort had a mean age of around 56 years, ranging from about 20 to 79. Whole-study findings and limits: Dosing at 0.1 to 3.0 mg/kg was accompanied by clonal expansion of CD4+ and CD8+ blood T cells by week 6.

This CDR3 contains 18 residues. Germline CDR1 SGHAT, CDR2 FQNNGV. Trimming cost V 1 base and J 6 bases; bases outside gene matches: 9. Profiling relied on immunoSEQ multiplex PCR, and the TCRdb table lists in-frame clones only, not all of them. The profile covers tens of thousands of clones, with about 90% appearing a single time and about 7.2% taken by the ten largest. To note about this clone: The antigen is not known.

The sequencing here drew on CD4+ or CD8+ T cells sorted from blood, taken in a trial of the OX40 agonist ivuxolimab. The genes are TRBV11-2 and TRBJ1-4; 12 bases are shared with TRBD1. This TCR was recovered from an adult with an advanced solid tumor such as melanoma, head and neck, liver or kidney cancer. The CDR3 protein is CASSLGPGQGAFYEKLFF. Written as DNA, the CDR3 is TGTGCCAGCAGCTTAGGTCCGGGACAGGGGGCTTTTTATGAAAAACTGTTTTTT.